This T cell receptor beta chain was retrieved from a study of shared clonotypes between healthy human individuals. The wider study: Each donor's CD8 memory used one plate, CD8 naive two, each CD4 subset three.

The CD4+ fraction was divided into a CD45RA+ naive subset and a CD45RA-negative memory subset. The study's findings and limits: Naive subsets typically showed greater estimated richness than memory subsets.

Repertoires were generated with immunoSEQ multiplex PCR, while TCRdb's copy carries only in-frame clones and drops some. This sample has under 2,500,000 clones, with about 94% found just once. The CDR3 is 13 residues long. Trimming cost V 0 bases and J 3 bases, with 4 bases left between them. Per germline, CDR1 SGHDN and CDR2 FVKESK. Worth noting for this clone: Its antigen is unidentified. Within the sample, other DNA sequences also encode this same CDR3.

The receptor comes from a man between 18 and 29 years old in good health. Material: naive CD4+ T cells sorted from blood. Subset described: CD45RA+ positively selected. V gene TRBV14 combines with J gene TRBJ2-3; no firm D call. The CDR3 DNA reads as TGTGCCAGCAGCCAAGACTGGACAGATACGCAGTATTTT. Protein: CASSQDWTDTQYF.